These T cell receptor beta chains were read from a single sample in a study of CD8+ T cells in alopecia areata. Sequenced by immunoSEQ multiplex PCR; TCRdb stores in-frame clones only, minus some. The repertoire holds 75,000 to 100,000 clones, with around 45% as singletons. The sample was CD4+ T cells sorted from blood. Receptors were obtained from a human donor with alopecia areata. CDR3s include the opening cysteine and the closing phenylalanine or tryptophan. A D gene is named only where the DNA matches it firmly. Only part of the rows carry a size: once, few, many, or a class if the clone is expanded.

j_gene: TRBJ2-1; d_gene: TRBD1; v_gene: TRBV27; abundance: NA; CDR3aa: CASSAFGTGSLNEQFF; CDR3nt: TGTGCCAGCAGTGCTTTCGGGACAGGGTCATTGAATGAGCAGTTCTTC
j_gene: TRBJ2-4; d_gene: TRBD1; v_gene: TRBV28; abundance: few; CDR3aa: CASSLRTGGNIQYF; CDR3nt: TGTGCCAGCAGTCTCCGGACAGGGGGAAACATTCAGTACTTC
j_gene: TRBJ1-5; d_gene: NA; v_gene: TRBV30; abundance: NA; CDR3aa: CAWSGNLISSNQPQHF; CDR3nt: TGTGCCTGGAGTGGAAATTTGATTTCTAGCAATCAGCCCCAGCATTTT
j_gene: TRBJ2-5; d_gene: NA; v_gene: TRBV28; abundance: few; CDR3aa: CASSLTRGGETQYF; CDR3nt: TGTGCCAGCAGTTTAACCAGGGGAGGAGAGACCCAGTACTTC
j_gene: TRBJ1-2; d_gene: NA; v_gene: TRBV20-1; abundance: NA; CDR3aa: CSAAYNGYTF; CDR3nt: TGCAGTGCTGCTTACAATGGCTACACCTTC
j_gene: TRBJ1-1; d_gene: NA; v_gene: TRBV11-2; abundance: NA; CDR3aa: CASSLAHVNTEAFF; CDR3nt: TGTGCCAGCAGCTTAGCTCACGTGAACACTGAAGCTTTCTTT
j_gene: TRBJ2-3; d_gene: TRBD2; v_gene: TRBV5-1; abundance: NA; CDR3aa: CASSVGLVPDTQYF; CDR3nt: TGCGCCAGCAGCGTAGGACTAGTCCCAGATACGCAGTATTTT
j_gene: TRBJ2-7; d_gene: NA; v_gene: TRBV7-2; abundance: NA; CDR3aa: CASSLTADGSYEQYF; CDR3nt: TGTGCCAGCAGCTTAACGGCGGACGGATCCTACGAGCAGTACTTC
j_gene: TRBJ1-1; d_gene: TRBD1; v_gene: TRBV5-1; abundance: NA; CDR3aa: CASSLSSGGTEAFF; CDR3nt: TGCGCCAGCAGCTTATCTTCAGGGGGGACTGAAGCTTTCTTT
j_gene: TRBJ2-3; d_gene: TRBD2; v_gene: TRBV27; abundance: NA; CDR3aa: CASSLSSGGAIWADTQYF; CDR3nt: TGTGCCAGCAGTTTAAGTAGCGGGGGGGCGATTTGGGCAGATACGCAGTATTTT
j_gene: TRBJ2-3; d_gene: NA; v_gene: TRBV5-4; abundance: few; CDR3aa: CASSLGSGTQYF; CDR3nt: TGTGCCAGCAGCTTGGGGAGCGGTACGCAGTATTTT
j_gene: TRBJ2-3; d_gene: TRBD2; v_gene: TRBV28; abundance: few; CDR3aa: CASRAGATDTQYF; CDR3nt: TGTGCCAGCAGAGCGGGGGCCACAGATACGCAGTATTTT
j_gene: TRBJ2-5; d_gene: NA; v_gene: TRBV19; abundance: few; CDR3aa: CASSLQIQETQYF; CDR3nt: TGTGCCAGTAGTCTACAGATTCAAGAGACCCAGTACTTC
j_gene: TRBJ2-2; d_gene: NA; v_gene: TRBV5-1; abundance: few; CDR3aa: CASSLYEEGELFF; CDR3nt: TGCGCCAGCAGCTTGTACGAGGAGGGGGAGCTGTTTTTT
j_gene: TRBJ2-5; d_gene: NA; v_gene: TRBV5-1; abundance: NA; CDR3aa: CASSPKSTQETQYF; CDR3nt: TGCGCCAGCAGCCCTAAGTCCACACAAGAGACCCAGTACTTC
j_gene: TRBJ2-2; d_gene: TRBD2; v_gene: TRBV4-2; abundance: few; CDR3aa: CASSQGDTGGTGELFF; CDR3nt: TGTGCCAGCAGCCAGGGTGACACGGGAGGGACCGGGGAGCTGTTTTTT
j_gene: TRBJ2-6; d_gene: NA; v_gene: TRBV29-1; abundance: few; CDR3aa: CSAGAGANVLTF; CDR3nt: TGCAGTGCGGGCGCCGGGGCCAACGTCCTGACTTTC
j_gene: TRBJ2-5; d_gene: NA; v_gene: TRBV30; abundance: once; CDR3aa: CAWSVNQETQYF; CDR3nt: TGTGCCTGGAGTGTGAATCAAGAGACCCAGTACTTC
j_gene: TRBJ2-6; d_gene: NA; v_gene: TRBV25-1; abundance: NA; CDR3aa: CASSGANVLTF; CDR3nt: TGTGCCAGCAGTGGGGCCAACGTCCTGACTTTC
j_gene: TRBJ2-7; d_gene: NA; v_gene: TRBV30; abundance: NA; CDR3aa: CAWSLDRLSSYEQYF; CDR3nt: TGTGCCTGGAGCCTCGACAGATTAAGCTCCTACGAGCAGTACTTC
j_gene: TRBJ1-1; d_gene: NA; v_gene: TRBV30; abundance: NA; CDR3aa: CAWTKVMVNTEAFF; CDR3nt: TGTGCCTGGACCAAGGTGATGGTGAACACTGAAGCTTTCTTT
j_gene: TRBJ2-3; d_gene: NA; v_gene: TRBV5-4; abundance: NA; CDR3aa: CASSLETVDTQYF; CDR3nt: TGTGCCAGCAGCTTGGAGACTGTCGATACGCAGTATTTT
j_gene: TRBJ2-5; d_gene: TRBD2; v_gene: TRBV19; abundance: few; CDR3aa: CASSMGLAGKTQYF; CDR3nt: TGTGCCAGTAGTATGGGACTAGCGGGAAAGACCCAGTACTTC
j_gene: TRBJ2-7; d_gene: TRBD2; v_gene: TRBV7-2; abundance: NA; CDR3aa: CASSLTSGGAYEQYF; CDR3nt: TGTGCCAGCAGCCTGACTAGCGGGGGCGCCTACGAGCAGTACTTC
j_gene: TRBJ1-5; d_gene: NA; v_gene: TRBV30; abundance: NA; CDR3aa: CAWSGAGRYQPQHF; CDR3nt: TGTGCCTGGAGTGGGGCAGGGCGTTATCAGCCCCAGCATTTT
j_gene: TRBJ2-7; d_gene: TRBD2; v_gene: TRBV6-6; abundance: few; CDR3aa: CASSPRTSGSYEQYF; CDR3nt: TGTGCCAGCAGTCCTAGGACTAGCGGGTCCTACGAGCAGTACTTC
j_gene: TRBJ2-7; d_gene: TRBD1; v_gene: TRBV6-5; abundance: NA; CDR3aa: CASRELGTGMYEQYF; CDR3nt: TGTGCCAGCAGGGAACTCGGGACAGGGATGTACGAGCAGTACTTC